This TCR beta chain appears in the sequencing data of a study of blood T cells in healthy people across ages. Notes on the study in general: Considered underestimates were the diversity estimates obtained from one million T cells.

Germline assignment: CDR1 LGHDT and CDR2 YNNKEL (reference sequence). Trimming took off 4 bases at V and 6 bases at J, with 23 bases between the two ends. The CDR3 has 17 residues. Alongside a J-beta primer mix, a sample-barcoded 5' primer served in a second PCR lasting 7 to 11 cycles. Each CDR3 protein gets one entry after TCRdb re-called the 5' RACE reads with MiXCR. The data hold about 1,800,000 distinct CDR3 sequences, with approximately 28% observed a single time. This clonotype was seen only a few times. What it recognizes is unknown. This TCR was recovered from a woman aged 25 to 39 in good health. This chain joins TRBV3-1 and TRBJ2-3, with a weak D call TRBD2 (5 bases). Sequenced sample: blood. Here the CDR3 reads CASSPHGETERKDTQYF. The CDR3 DNA reads as TGTGCCAGCAGCCCACATGGGGAGACGGAGCGTAAGGATACGCAGTATTTT.